One and the same sample provided the 15 T cell receptor beta chains below, sequenced in a study of technical replicates of blood from several donors (dated by TCRdb to the late 2010s). The library was obtained by the immunoSEQ multiplex PCR assay. TCRdb provides this immuneACCESS table in a form limited to in-frame rearrangements. Some clones are lacking; in checked studies, under half of them reflect an unresolved V gene, and why the rest are absent is not known. Present in this sample are 50,000 to 65,000 clones, over 90% of which were seen just once. About 4.5% of the sample belongs to the ten largest clones. Specimen: PBMCs. The source of these receptors is a human donor in good health. Some clones in this sample may be carry-over from other donors' samples.

The J gene is TRBJ1-2, the V gene TRBV7-8; D unresolved. Germline V CDR1 and CDR2: SGHVS, FQNEAQ. Trimming removed 2 bases from V and 6 bases from J, with 10 bases in between. The CDR3 is made up of 13 amino acids. Here the CDR3 DNA reads TGTGCCAGCAGCTTAAGTTGGGCCGATGGCTACACCTTC. Translated, it gives CASSLSWADGYTF.

The CDR3 is CASSQDFAGMGTGELFF. Here the CDR3 DNA reads TGCGCCAGCAGCCAAGATTTTGCGGGGATGGGCACCGGGGAGCTGTTTTTT. The rearrangement uses TRBV4-3 and TRBJ2-2, with a weak D call TRBD2 (6 bases). The germline V and J ends were trimmed by 0 bases and 4 bases, with 15 bases remaining between them. CDR3 size: 17 residues. Germline CDR1 reads LGHNA; CDR2 reads YSLEER.

V and J are TRBV7-9 and TRBJ2-1, with TRBD1 matching 9 bases. Germline CDR1 reads SEHNR; CDR2 reads FQNEAQ (reference sequence). Germline trimming cut 1 base from V and 6 bases from J; bases unmatched to any gene: 13. The CDR3 is 18 residues long. The CDR3 bases are TGTGCCAGCAGCTTAGGGTCGGGACAGGGTGAAGCAGGCAATGAGCAGTTCTTC. This gives the protein CASSLGSGQGEAGNEQFF.

This clone was detected ten times or more. The chain employs TRBV7-6 and TRBJ2-2, with TRBD1 matching over 10 bases. In germline, CDR1 is SGHVS, CDR2 FNYEAQ. This CDR3 is 17 amino acids long. V was clipped by 5 bases and J by 0 bases; unmatched bases: 6. The CDR3: CASSTDRGWSNTGELFF. The CDR3 DNA is TGTGCCAGCAGCACGGACAGGGGGTGGTCGAACACCGGGGAGCTGTTTTTT.

The chain links TRBV6-6 to TRBJ2-1, with D uncertain. V shed 10 bases and J shed 5 bases, with 15 bases lying between them. The CDR3 is 13 amino acids. Per germline, CDR1 MNHNY and CDR2 SVGAGI (reference sequence). The DNA for the CDR3 is TGTGCCACCCCCAAAGCTGCGAACAATGAGCAGTTCTTC. It codes for CATPKAANNEQFF.

The chain recombines TRBV4-3 with TRBJ2-7; 9 bases fit TRBD2. The CDR3 runs to 17 residues. CDR1 and CDR2 (germline): LGHNA, YSLEER. J lost 8 bases, V lost 0 bases, and 14 bases had no gene match. The CDR3 DNA sequence: TGCGCCAGCAGCCAAGACCACCCCGGGGGGGCTAGCGGGAAGCAGTACTTC. Amino acid sequence: CASSQDHPGGASGKQYF.

The rearrangement links TRBV5-1 to TRBJ2-1; 10 bases agree with TRBD2. The CDR3 is 13 amino acids. The germline V gene encodes CDR1 SGHRS and CDR2 YFSETQ. V shed 5 bases and J 8 bases; nucleotides not matched to a gene: 4. The CDR3 region is CASRAGGLDEQFF. Here the CDR3 DNA reads TGCGCCAGCAGAGCGGGGGGGCTTGATGAGCAGTTCTTC. The full variable domain, rest sourced from reference TRBV5-1 and TRBJ2-1, is KAGVTQTPRYLIKTRGQQVTLSCSPISGHRSVSWYQQTPGQGLQFLFEYFSETQRNKGNFPGRFSGRQFSNSRSEMNVSTLELGDSALYLCASRAGGLDEQFFGPGTRLTVL.

V is TRBV7-3 and J is TRBJ2-1; TRBD1 is a possible D gene (6 bases). Germline CDR1 and CDR2: SGHTA and FQGTGA. Deletions cut 5 bases from V and 5 bases from J, with 10 bases between. The CDR3 consists of 13 residues. CDR3 loop: CASSVGQNNEQFF. The CDR3 DNA reads as TGTGCCAGCAGCGTCGGACAGAACAATGAGCAGTTCTTC.

This clone was counted a few times. The chain employs TRBV7-2 and TRBJ1-1, with unresolved D. The CDR3 contains 13 residues. Germline V lookup: CDR1 SGHTA, CDR2 FQGNSA. V dropped 1 base and J dropped 8 bases, with 11 bases sitting between them. The CDR3 coding sequence is TGTGCCAGCAGCTTAGGTCTAGGAGGGGAAGCTTTCTTT. Residues: CASSLGLGGEAFF.

A single count supports this clone. In DNA form, the CDR3 reads TGTGCCATTTTAAGTACTAGCGGGGGGAATGTCGGGGAGCTGTTTTTT. Its translation is CAILSTSGGNVGELFF. This chain uses TRBV10-3 with TRBJ2-2; 12 nucleotides line up with TRBD2. Germline CDR1 reads ENHRY; CDR2 reads SYGVKD. V shed 9 bases and J 7 bases; nucleotides not matched to a gene: 12. The CDR3 runs 16 residues.

This chain links TRBV5-4 with TRBJ2-3; tentatively, D is TRBD2 (6 bases). Trimming stripped 2 bases from V and 5 bases from J, with 15 bases between. CDR3 length: 15 amino acids. The germline gives CDR1 SGHNT, CDR2 YYREEE (reference sequence). The CDR3 coding sequence is TGTGCCAGCAGCTTCGGGGCGGAGGGGCAAGATACGCAGTATTTT. Its protein is CASSFGAEGQDTQYF.

The rearrangement uses TRBV6-4 and TRBJ2-3, with D possibly being TRBD2 (6 bases). Trimming took off 4 bases at V and 1 base at J, with 6 bases between the two ends. Germline assignment: CDR1 MRHNA and CDR2 SNTAGT. This CDR3 is built from 13 residues. The CDR3 coding sequence is TGTGCCAGCAGTGCTAGCGGCACAGATACGCAGTATTTT. This sequence encodes CASSASGTDTQYF.

This rearrangement joins TRBV4-2 to TRBJ2-5; TRBD2 aligns across 9 bases. J was trimmed by 7 bases and V by 1 base; bases with no gene match: 10. The CDR3 covers 16 residues. Germline V lookup: CDR1 LGHNA, CDR2 YNFKEQ. CDR3 residues: CASSQGPLAGIPTQYF. The CDR3 region has the DNA TGTGCCAGCAGCCAAGGTCCCCTAGCGGGGATTCCGACCCAGTACTTC.

This chain uses TRBV7-9 with TRBJ1-3, with D hard to call. Germline V gene sequence: CDR1 SEHNR, CDR2 FQNEAQ (reference sequence). V dropped 5 bases and J dropped 0 bases, with 5 bases sitting between them. The CDR3 extends over 13 amino acids. CDR3 DNA sequence: TGTGCCAGCAGCACAGACTCTGGAAACACCATATATTTT. Translated: CASSTDSGNTIYF.

The chain carries TRBV7-2 and TRBJ2-5, with D perhaps TRBD1 (6 bases). Trimming removed 6 bases from V and 5 bases from J, with 13 bases in between. The CDR3 extends over 13 amino acids. Germline CDR1 reads SGHTA; CDR2 reads FQGNSA. CDR3 nucleotide sequence: TGTGCCAGCAGTTTTGGACAGATGGAGACCCAGTACTTC. This sequence encodes CASSFGQMETQYF.